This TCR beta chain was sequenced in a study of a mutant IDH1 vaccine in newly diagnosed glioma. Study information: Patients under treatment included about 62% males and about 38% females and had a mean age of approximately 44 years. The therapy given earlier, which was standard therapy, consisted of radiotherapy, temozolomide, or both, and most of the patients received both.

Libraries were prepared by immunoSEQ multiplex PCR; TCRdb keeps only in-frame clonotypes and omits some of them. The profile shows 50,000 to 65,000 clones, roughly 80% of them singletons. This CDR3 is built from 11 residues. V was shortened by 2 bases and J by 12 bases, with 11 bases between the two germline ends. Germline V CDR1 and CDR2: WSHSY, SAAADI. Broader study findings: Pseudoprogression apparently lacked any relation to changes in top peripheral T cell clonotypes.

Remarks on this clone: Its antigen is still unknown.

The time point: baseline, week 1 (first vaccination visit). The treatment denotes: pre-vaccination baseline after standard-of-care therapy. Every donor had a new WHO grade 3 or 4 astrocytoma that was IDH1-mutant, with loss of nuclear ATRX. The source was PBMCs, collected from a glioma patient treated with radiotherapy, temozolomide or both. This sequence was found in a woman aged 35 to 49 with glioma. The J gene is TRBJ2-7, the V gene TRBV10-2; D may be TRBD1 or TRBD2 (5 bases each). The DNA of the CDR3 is TGCGCCAGCAGTGAGGTGGGACGGTGGTACTTC. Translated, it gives CASSEVGRWYF.